Presented here are 11 T cell receptor beta chains from one specimen sequenced in a study of cytomegalovirus exposure and HLA in healthy donors. The study ran its PCR with 60 Vbeta and 13 Jbeta primers. Method: immunoSEQ multiplex PCR; TCRdb's copy keeps in-frame clones and lacks some. The sample consists of roughly 160,000 clones, around 82% of them appearing once. The source material was PBMCs. These receptors were obtained from a man aged 25-45 years in good health and CMV-seronegative.

This clone was found once. V is TRBV5-4 and J is TRBJ2-5, with D possibly TRBD1 on 7 matching bases. Looked up from germline, CDR1 is SGHNT and CDR2 is YYREEE (reference sequence). The CDR3 is made up of 15 amino acids. V lost 2 bases and J lost 2, with 13 bases in between. The CDR3 DNA sequence: TGTGCCAGCAGCTTTGGGCGGGACAGACAAGAGACCCAGTACTTC. Amino acid sequence: CASSFGRDRQETQYF.

V and J are TRBV5-6 and TRBJ2-7; D unclear. There are 14 residues in the CDR3. V lost 2 bases, J lost 1 base, and 10 bases lay in between. In germline, CDR1 is SGHDT, CDR2 YYEEEE. The chain's CDR3 is CASSFQVRSYEQYF. The DNA of the CDR3 is TGTGCCAGCAGCTTTCAGGTCAGGTCCTACGAGCAGTACTTC.

The chain employs TRBV9 and TRBJ2-3, with 7 bases aligning to TRBD2. From germline, CDR1 is SGDLS and CDR2 YYNGEE. J lost 3 bases, V lost 0 bases, and 4 bases had no gene match. This CDR3 is 15 amino acids long. CDR3: CASSVALARTDTQYF. DNA of the CDR3: TGTGCCAGCAGCGTAGCACTAGCGAGGACAGATACGCAGTATTTT.

This chain joins TRBV2 and TRBJ2-5; TRBD2 matches 7 bases. CDR3 length equals 13 residues. Per the germline V gene, CDR1 is SNHLY and CDR2 is FYNNEI. V shed 4 bases and J 8 bases; nucleotides not matched to a gene: 7. The CDR3 DNA follows: TGTGCCAGCAGTGGGGCTAGCGGTGAAACCCAGTACTTC. Translating gives CASSGASGETQYF.

This clone was recorded only once. The chain combines TRBV27 with TRBJ1-2; 9 bases are a match to TRBD1. Germline loops: CDR1 MNHEY, CDR2 SMNVEV (reference sequence). With V trimmed by 5 bases and J by 6 bases, 4 bases remained unmatched. The CDR3 covers 13 residues. Written as DNA, the CDR3 is TGTGCCAGCAGTATACAGGGGGCGAATGGCTACACCTTC. It yields the protein CASSIQGANGYTF.

This clone was recorded only once. The rearrangement uses TRBV2 and TRBJ2-7; TRBD1 aligns across 9 bases. This CDR3 region has 15 residues. CDR1 is SNHLY and CDR2 is FYNNEI in the germline V gene. J gave up 7 bases and V 2 bases, and 9 bases lay outside the gene matches. The CDR3 protein is CASSESPGQGLEQYF. CDR3 DNA: TGTGCCAGCAGTGAATCCCCGGGACAGGGCTTAGAGCAGTACTTC.

The chain combines TRBV6-5 with TRBJ1-4; 9 bases align to TRBD1. V gave up 5 bases and J gave up 8 bases; unmatched junction bases: 9. The CDR3 extends over 15 amino acids. Germline V gives CDR1 MNHEY, CDR2 SVGAGI. The CDR3 region has the DNA TGTGCCAGCAGTAAGACCGGGACAGGGCAAGAAAAACTGTTTTTT. Protein sequence: CASSKTGTGQEKLFF.

This rearrangement joins TRBV4-1 to TRBJ2-3; D not resolved. Germline V gene data show CDR1 as MGHRA and CDR2 as YSYEKL. There are 14 residues in the CDR3. Between the trimmed V and J ends, which lost 1 base and 5 bases, there was a span of 10 bases. DNA of the CDR3: TGCGCCAGCAGCCAAGGATCCTATCTAGATACGCAGTATTTT. It specifies CASSQGSYLDTQYF.

This chain connects TRBV6-1 to TRBJ2-1, with 12 bases identical to TRBD2. The CDR3 contains 16 residues. V was pared by 4 bases and J by 1 base, with 2 bases of the junction left unmatched. From germline, CDR1 is MNHNS and CDR2 SASEGT. The CDR3 spells CASSALAGGSYNEQFF. The CDR3 DNA reads as TGTGCCAGCAGTGCCCTAGCGGGAGGGTCCTACAATGAGCAGTTCTTC.

The genes are TRBV7-9 and TRBJ2-7; 8 nucleotides align to TRBD2. The CDR3 consists of 15 residues. Germline V gives CDR1 SEHNR, CDR2 FQNEAQ (reference sequence). The trim removed 5 bases at V and 3 bases at J, leaving 9 bases unmatched. The CDR3 region has the DNA TGTGCCAGCAGCCTACAACGGGAGGGTAACTACGAGCAGTACTTC. The encoded protein is CASSLQREGNYEQYF.

CDR3 region: CASSLGTGGTLMTEAFF. CDR3 in DNA: TGTGCCAGCAGCTTAGGGACAGGGGGCACGCTGATGACTGAAGCTTTCTTT. The V and J genes are TRBV7-8 and TRBJ1-1, with TRBD1 identical over 11 bases. CDR1 SGHVS and CDR2 FQNEAQ come from the germline V gene. The V and J ends lost 1 base and 5 bases, in that order; junction bases with no gene match: 9. CDR3 size: 17 residues. Looking up the rest from reference TRBV7-8 and TRBJ1-1 gives the full variable domain: GAGVSQSPRYKVAKRGQDVALRCDPISGHVSLFWYQQALGQGPEFLTYFQNEAQLDKSGLPSDRFFAERPEGSVSTLKIQRTQQEDSAVYLCASSLGTGGTLMTEAFFGQGTRLTVV.